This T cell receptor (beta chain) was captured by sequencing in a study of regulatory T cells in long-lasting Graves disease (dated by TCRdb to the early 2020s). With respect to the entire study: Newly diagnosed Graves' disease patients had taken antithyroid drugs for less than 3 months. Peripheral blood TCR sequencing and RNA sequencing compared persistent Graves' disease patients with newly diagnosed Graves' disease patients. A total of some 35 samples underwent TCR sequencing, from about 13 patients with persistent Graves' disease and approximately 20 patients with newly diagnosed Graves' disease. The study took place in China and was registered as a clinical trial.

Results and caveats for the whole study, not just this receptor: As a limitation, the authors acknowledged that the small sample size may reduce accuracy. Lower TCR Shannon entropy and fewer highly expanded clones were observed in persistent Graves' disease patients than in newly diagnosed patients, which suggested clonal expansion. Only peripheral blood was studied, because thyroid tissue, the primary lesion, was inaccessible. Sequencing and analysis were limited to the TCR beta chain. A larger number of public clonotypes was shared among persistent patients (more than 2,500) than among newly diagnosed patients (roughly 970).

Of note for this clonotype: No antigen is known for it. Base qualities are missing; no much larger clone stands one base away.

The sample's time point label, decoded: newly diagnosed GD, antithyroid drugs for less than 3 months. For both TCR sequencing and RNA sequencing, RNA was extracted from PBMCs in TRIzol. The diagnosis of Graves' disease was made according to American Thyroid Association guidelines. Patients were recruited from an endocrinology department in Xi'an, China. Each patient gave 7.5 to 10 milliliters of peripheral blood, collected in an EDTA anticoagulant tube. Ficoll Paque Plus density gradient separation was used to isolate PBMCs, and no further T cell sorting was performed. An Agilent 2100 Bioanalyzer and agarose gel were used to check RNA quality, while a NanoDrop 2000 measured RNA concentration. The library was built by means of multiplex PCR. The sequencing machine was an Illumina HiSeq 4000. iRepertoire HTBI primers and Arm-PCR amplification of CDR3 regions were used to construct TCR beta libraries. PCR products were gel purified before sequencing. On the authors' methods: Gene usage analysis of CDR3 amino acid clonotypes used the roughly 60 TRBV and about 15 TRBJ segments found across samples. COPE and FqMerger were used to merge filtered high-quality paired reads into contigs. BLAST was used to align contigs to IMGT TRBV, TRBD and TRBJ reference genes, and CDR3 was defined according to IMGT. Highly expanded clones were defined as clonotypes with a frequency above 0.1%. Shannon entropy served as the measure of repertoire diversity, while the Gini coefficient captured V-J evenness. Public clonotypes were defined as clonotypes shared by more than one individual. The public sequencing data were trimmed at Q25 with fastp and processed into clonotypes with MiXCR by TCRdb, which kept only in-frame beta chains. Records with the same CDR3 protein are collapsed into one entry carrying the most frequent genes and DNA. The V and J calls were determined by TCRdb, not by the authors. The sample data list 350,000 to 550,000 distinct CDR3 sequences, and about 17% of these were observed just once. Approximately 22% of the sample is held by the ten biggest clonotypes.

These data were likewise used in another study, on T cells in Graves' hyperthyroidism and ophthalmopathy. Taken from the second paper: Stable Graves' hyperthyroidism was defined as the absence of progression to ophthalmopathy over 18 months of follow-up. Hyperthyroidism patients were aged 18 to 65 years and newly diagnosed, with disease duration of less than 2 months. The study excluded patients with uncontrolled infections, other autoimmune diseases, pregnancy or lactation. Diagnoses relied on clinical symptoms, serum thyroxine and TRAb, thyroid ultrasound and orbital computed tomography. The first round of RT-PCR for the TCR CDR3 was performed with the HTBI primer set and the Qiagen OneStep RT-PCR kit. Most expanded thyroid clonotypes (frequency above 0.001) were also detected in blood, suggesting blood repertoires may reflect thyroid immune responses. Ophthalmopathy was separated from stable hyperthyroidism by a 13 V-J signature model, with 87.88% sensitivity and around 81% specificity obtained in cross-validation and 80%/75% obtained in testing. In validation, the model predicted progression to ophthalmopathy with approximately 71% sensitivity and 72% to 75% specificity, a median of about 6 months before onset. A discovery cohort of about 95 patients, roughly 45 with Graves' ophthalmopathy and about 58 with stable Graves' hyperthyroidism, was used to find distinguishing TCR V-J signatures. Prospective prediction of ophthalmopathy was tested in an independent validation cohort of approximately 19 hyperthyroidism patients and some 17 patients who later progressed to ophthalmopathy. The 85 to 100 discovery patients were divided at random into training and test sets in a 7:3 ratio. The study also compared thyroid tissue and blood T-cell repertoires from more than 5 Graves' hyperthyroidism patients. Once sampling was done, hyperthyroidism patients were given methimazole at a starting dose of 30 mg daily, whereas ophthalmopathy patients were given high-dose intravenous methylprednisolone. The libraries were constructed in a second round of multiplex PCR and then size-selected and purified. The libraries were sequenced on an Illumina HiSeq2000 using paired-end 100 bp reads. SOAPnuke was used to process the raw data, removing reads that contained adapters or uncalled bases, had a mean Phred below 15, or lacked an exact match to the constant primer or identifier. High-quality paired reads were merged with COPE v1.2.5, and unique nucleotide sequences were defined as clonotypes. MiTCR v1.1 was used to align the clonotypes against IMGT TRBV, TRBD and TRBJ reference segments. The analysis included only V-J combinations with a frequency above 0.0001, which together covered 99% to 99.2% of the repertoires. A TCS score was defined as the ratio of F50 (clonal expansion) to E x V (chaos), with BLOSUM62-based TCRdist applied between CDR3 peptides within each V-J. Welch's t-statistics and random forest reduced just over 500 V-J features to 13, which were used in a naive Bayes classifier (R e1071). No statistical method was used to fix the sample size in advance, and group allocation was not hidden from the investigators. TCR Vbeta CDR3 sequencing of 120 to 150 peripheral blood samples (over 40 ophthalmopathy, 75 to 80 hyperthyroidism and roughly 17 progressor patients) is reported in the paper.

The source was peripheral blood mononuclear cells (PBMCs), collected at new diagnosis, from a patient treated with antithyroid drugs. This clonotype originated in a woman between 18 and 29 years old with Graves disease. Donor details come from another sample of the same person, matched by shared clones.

The DNA sequence is given as TGTGCCTGGAGTGTCGGACGGATGAACACTGAAGCTTTCTTT. It translates as CAWSVGRMNTEAFF. The receptor chain draws on TRBV30 and TRBJ1-1; no D gene is confidently identified. Including the terminal cysteine and phenylalanine, the CDR3 comprises 14 residues. Only the CDR3 DNA stays, 42 bases, in frame from base 1. Trimming takes 0 bases from V and 0 bases from J, and the germline ends sit 8 bases apart. From a lookup of the germline V gene (reference sequence), CDR1 and CDR2 are GTSNPN and SVGIG.